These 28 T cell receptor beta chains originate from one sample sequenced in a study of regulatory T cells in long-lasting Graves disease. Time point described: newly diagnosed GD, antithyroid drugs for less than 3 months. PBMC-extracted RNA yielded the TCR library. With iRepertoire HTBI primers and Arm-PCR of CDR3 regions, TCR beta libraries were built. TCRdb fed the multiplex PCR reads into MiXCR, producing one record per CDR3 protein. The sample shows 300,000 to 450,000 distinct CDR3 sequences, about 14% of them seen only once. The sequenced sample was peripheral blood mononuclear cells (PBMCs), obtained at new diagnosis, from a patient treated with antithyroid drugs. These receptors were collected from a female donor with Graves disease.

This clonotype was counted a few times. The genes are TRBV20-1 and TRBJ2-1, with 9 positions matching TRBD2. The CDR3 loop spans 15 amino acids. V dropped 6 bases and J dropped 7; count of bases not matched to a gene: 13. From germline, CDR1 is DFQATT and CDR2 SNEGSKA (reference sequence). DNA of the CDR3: TGCAGTGCCCCCTGGGGGGCGGGGGGGAATAATGAGCAGTTCTTC. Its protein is CSAPWGAGGNNEQFF.

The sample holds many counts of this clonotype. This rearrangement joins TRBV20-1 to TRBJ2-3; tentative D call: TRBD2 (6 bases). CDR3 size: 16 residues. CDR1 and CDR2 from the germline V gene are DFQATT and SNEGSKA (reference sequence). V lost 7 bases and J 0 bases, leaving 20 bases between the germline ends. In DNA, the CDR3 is TGCAGTGTTAGTACCCCCGGGGGATCGAGCACAGATACGCAGTATTTT. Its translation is CSVSTPGGSSTDTQYF.

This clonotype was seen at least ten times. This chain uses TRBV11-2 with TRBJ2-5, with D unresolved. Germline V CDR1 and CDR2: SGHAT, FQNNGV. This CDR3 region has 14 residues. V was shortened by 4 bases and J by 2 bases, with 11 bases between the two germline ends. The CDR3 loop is CASSSFRVQETQYF. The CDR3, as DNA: TGTGCCAGCAGCTCTTTTCGGGTACAAGAGACCCAGTACTTC.

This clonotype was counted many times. CDR3 protein: CSVAYNEQFF. Written as DNA, the CDR3 is TGCAGCGTTGCTTACAATGAGCAGTTCTTC. This chain links TRBV29-1 with TRBJ2-1, with D uncertain. The germline gives CDR1 SQVTM, CDR2 ANQGSEA. The CDR3 is 10 residues long. V dropped 4 bases and J dropped 4 bases, with 2 bases sitting between them.

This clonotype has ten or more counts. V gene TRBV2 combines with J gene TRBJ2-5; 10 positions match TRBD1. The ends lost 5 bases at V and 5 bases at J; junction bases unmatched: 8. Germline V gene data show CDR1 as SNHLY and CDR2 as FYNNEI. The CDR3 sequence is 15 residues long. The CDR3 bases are TGTGCCAGCAGTTACCAGACAGGGGGCTTCGAGACCCAGTACTTC. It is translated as CASSYQTGGFETQYF.

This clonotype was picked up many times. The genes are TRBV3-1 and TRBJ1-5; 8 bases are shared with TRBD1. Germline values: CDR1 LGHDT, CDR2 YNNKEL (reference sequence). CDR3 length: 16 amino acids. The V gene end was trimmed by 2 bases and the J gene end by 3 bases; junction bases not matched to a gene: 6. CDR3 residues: CASSQTSTGVNQPQHF. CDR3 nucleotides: TGTGCCAGCAGCCAAACCTCGACAGGGGTCAATCAGCCCCAGCATTTT.

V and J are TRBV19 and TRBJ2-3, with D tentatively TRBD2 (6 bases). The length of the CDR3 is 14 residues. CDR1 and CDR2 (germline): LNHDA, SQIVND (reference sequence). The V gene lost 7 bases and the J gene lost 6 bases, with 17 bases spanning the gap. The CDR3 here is CASKVAVQRDTQYF. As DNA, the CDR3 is TGTGCCAGTAAGGTAGCGGTCCAGAGGGATACGCAGTATTTT.

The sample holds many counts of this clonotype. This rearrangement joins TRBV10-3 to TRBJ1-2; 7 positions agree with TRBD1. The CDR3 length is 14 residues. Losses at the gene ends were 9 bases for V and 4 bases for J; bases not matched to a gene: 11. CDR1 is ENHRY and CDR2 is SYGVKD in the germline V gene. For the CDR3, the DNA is TGTGCCATGAGGGGGCTGGAGGACCTCTATGGCTACACCTTC. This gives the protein CAMRGLEDLYGYTF.

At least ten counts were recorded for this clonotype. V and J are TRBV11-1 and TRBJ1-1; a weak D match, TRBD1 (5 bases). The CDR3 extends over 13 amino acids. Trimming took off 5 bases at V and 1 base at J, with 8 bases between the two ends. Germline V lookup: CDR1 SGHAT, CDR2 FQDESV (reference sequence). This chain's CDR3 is CASSPTENTEAFF. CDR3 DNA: TGTGCCAGCAGCCCGACAGAGAACACTGAAGCTTTCTTT.

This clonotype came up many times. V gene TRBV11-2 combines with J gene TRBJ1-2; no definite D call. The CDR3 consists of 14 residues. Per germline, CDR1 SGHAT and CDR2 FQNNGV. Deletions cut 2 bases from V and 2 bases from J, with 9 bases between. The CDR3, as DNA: TGTGCCAGCAGCTTATCCACGACGAACTATGGCTACACCTTC. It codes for CASSLSTTNYGYTF.

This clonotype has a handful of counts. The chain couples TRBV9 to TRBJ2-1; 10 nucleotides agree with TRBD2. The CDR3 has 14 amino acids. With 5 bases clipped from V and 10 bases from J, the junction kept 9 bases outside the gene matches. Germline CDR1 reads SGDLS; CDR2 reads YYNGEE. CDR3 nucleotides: TGTGCCAGCAGTCGAGCGGGGGGGCGGGGGGAGCAGTTCTTC. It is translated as CASSRAGGRGEQFF.

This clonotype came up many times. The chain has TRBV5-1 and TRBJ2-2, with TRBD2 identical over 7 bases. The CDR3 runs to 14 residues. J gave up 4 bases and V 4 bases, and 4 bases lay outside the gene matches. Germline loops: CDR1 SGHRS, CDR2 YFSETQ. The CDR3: CASSPGGSTGELFF. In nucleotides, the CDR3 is TGCGCCAGCAGCCCTGGCGGGAGCACCGGGGAGCTGTTTTTT.

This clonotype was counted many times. The CDR3 spells CASSHVSDTQYF. DNA of the CDR3: TGTGCCAGCAGCCATGTATCAGATACGCAGTATTTT. This rearrangement joins TRBV14 to TRBJ2-3; no clear D gene. The length of the CDR3 is 12 residues. CDR1 and CDR2 (germline): SGHDN, FVKESK. The V end was cut by 3 bases, the J end by 4 bases, with 5 bases between.

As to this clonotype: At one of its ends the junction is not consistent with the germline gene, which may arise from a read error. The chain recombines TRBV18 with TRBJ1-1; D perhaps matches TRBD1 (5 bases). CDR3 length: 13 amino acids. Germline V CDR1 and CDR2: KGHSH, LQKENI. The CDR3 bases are TGTACCAGCTCACCCAGGGTTGGCACTGAAGCTTTCTTT. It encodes CTSSPRVGTEAFF.

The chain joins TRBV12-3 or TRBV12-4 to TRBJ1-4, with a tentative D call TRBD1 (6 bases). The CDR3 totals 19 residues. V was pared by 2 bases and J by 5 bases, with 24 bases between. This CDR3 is CASSLITGSERGLNEKLFF. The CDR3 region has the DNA TGTGCCAGCAGTTTAATTACAGGGTCCGAAAGAGGGTTAAATGAAAAACTGTTTTTT.

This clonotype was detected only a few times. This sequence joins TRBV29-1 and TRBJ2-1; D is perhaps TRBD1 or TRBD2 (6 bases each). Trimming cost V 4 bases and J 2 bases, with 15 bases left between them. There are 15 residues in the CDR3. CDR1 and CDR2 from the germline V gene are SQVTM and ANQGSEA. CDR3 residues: CSVGGAGQTYNEQFF. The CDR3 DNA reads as TGCAGCGTTGGGGGTGCGGGACAAACCTACAATGAGCAGTTCTTC.

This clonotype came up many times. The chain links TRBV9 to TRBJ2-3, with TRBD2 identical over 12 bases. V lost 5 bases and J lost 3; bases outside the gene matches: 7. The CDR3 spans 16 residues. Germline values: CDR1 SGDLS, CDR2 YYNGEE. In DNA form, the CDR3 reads TGTGCCAGCAGTGGAACTAGCGGGAGGTATACAGATACGCAGTATTTT. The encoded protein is CASSGTSGRYTDTQYF.

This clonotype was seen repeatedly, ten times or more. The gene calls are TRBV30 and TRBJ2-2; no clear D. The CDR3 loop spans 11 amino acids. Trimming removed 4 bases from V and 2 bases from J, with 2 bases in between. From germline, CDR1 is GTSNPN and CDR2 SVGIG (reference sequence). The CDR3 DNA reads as TGTGCCTGGACCAACACCGGGGAGCTGTTTTTT. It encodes CAWTNTGELFF. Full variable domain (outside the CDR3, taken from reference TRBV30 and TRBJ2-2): SQTIHQWPATLVQPVGSPLSLECTVEGTSNPNLYWYRQAAGRGLQLLFYSVGIGQISSEVPQNLSASRPQDRQFILSSKKLLLSDSGFYLCAWTNTGELFFGEGSRLTVL.

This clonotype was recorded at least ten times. CDR3 region: CSATGTSGTDTQYF. The DNA for the CDR3 is TGCAGTGCTACCGGGACTAGCGGGACTGATACGCAGTATTTT. This chain joins TRBV20-1 and TRBJ2-3, with 13 bases identical to TRBD2. The J segment lost 6 bases and the V segment lost 4 bases, leaving 4 bases of the junction unmatched. The CDR3 is made up of 14 amino acids. Germline values: CDR1 DFQATT, CDR2 SNEGSKA (reference sequence).

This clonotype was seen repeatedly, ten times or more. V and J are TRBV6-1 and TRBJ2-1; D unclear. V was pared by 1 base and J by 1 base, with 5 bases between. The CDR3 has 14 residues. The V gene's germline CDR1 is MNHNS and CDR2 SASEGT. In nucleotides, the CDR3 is TGTGCCAGCAGTGAAGAGAGTTCCTACAATGAGCAGTTCTTC. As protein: CASSEESSYNEQFF.

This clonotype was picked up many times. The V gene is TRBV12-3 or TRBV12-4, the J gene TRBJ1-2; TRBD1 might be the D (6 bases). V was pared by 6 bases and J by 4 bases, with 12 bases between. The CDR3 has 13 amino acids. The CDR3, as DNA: TGTGCCAGCAGCCCACAGGGTTCCTATGGCTACACCTTC. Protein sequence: CASSPQGSYGYTF.

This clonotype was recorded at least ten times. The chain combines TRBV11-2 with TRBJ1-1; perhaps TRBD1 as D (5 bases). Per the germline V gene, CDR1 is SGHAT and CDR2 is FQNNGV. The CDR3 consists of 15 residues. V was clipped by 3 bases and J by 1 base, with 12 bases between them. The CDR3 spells CASSFDGTANTEAFF. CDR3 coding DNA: TGTGCCAGCAGCTTCGACGGGACCGCGAACACTGAAGCTTTCTTT.

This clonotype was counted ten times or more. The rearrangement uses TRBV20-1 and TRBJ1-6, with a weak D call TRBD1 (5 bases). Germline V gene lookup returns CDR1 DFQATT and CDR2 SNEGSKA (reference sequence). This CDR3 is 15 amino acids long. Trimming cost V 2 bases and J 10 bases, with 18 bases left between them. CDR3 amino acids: CSARLPRGRDSPLHF. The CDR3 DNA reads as TGCAGTGCTAGACTCCCTCGGGGACGAGACTCACCCCTCCACTTT.

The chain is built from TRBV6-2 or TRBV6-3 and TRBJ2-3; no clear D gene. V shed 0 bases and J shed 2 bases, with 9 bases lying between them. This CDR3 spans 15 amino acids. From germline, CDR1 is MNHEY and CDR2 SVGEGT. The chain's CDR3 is CASSYSLELTDTQYF. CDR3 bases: TGTGCCAGCAGTTACTCGCTCGAACTCACAGATACGCAGTATTTT.

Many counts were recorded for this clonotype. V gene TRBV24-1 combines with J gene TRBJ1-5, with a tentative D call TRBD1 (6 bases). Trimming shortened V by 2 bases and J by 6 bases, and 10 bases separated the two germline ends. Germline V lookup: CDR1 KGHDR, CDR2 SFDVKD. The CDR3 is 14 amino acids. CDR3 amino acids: CATSDWTVSQPQHF. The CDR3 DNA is TGTGCCACCAGTGATTGGACAGTAAGTCAGCCCCAGCATTTT.

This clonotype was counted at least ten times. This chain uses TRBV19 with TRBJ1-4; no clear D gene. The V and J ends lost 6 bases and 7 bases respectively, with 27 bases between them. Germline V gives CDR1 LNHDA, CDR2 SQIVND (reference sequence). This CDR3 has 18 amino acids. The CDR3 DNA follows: TGTGCCAGTAGACGCTCGACTCTCGCAGACTCACCCGGTGAAAAACTGTTTTTT. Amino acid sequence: CASRRSTLADSPGEKLFF. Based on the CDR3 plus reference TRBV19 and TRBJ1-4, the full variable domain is DGGITQSPKYLFRKEGQNVTLSCEQNLNHDAMYWYRQDPGQGLRLIYYSQIVNDFQKGDIAEGYSVSREKKESFPLTVTSAQKNPTAFYLCASRRSTLADSPGEKLFFGSGTQLSVL.

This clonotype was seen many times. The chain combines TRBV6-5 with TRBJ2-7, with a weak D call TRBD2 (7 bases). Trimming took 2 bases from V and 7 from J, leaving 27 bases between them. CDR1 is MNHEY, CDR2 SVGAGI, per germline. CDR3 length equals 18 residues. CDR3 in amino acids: CASSYGGAWGPSPGEQYF. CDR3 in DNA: TGTGCCAGCAGTTACGGGGGGGCGTGGGGGCCCTCCCCGGGGGAGCAGTACTTC.

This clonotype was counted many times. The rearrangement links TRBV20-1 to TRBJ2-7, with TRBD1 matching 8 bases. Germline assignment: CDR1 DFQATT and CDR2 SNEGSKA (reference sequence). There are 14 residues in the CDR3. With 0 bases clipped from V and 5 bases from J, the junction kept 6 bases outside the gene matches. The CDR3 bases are TGCAGTGCTAGAGATCGACAGGGGCTAAACGAGCAGTACTTC. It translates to CSARDRQGLNEQYF.